Listed below are T cell receptor beta chains from one sample, sequenced in a study of blood T cell repertoires in COVID-19. Repertoires were generated with immunoSEQ multiplex PCR, while TCRdb's copy carries only in-frame clones and drops some. The sample yields roughly 11,000 clones, over 55% seen once. The sequencing sample was made of peripheral blood. The receptors here all came from a man between 60 and 75 years old with COVID-19, enrolled during active disease. Both conserved end residues are part of each CDR3. Fields, in order: clone size, J gene, V gene, D gene, CDR3 DNA, CDR3 protein. D genes are given only for firm matches. Size is omitted from some rows. Given values are once, few, many or a class for expanded clones.

-,TRBJ1-3,TRBV6-2/TRBV6-3,-,TGTGCCAGCAGTTACTCGATAACGGGGTCGACCTCTGGAAACACCATATATTTT,CASSYSITGSTSGNTIYF
-,TRBJ2-7,TRBV28,-,TGTGCCAGCATCCGGGCGGGGAGCTACGAGCAGTACTTC,CASIRAGSYEQYF
once,TRBJ2-2,TRBV7-2,TRBD2,TGTGCCAGCAGCTTAGTAGCTAGCGGGAGTTTGACACTCGGGGAGCTGTTTTTT,CASSLVASGSLTLGELFF
-,TRBJ2-5,TRBV2,TRBD2,TGTGCCAGCGGGAGACTAGCGGGAGGGGGGGAGACCCAGTACTTC,CASGRLAGGGETQYF
-,TRBJ2-3,TRBV7-9,TRBD2,TGTGCCAGCAGCGACGGGAGGGCAGATACGCAGTATTTT,CASSDGRADTQYF
few,TRBJ2-7,TRBV6-2/TRBV6-3,-,TGTGCCAGCAGTTACCCGTCTGAGCAGTACTTC,CASSYPSEQYF
-,TRBJ2-3,TRBV4-1,-,TGCGCCAGCAGCCAAGATCCGGGGTGGACAGATACGCAGTATTTT,CASSQDPGWTDTQYF
-,TRBJ2-1,TRBV9,TRBD2,TGTGCCAGCAGCGTAGTAGTCGCGGGAGGAATGGTTGAGCAGTTCTTC,CASSVVVAGGMVEQFF
-,TRBJ2-7,TRBV10-2,TRBD2,TGCGCCAGCAGCGAAGGGGCGGGGGGGTATTACGAGCAGTACTTC,CASSEGAGGYYEQYF
-,TRBJ1-1,TRBV10-2,-,TGCGCCAGCAGTGACGGGTTACCCACTGAAGCTTTCTTT,CASSDGLPTEAFF
-,TRBJ1-4,TRBV18,-,TGTGCCAGCTCTAGCGGGACACACTATGAAAAACTGTTTTTT,CASSSGTHYEKLFF
-,TRBJ1-6,TRBV5-5,TRBD1,TGTGCCAGCAACACACAACAGGGGGTAGGATCACCCCTCCACTTT,CASNTQQGVGSPLHF
-,TRBJ2-1,TRBV3-1/TRBV3-2,TRBD2,TGTGCCAGCAGCCAAGTAAGCGGGGGGGCATACAATGAGCAGTTCTTC,CASSQVSGGAYNEQFF
-,TRBJ2-1,TRBV7-2,-,TGTGCCAGCAGCTTAGTGGGGGGTTTTTACAATGAGCAGTTCTTC,CASSLVGGFYNEQFF
few,TRBJ1-2,TRBV7-9,TRBD1,TGTGCCAGCAGCCTAGGGACAGTCTATGGCTACACCTTC,CASSLGTVYGYTF
once,TRBJ1-6,TRBV7-9,-,TGTGCCAGCAGGGACAGTACCTATAATTCACCCCTCCACTTT,CASRDSTYNSPLHF
once,TRBJ1-3,TRBV9,-,TGTGCCAGCAGCGCAACTGGAAACACCATATATTTT,CASSATGNTIYF
-,TRBJ1-5,TRBV5-1,-,TGCGCCAGCAGCGCCGGGACAAACAATCAGCCCCAGCATTTT,CASSAGTNNQPQHF
-,TRBJ1-2,TRBV5-1,-,TGCGCCAGCAGCCCAGGACTCCCGGGAAGGGAAGGCTACACCTTC,CASSPGLPGREGYTF
-,TRBJ2-5,TRBV12-3/TRBV12-4,TRBD2,TGTGCCAGCAGAGCGGGGAGGGAGACCCAGTACTTC,CASRAGRETQYF
-,TRBJ2-1,TRBV7-2,TRBD2,TGTGCCAGCAGCTTAGCCCTGGCGGGGGGGCTCGAGCAGTTCTTC,CASSLALAGGLEQFF
-,TRBJ1-3,TRBV7-2,-,TGTGCCAGCAGCTTAGTGGGGTGGGGCAACACCATATATTTT,CASSLVGWGNTIYF
-,TRBJ1-1,TRBV11-2,TRBD1,TGTGCCAGCAGCTCAACAGGGGGCTACGGCACTGAAGCTTTCTTT,CASSSTGGYGTEAFF
-,TRBJ2-5,TRBV3-1/TRBV3-2,-,TGTGCCAGCAATCACCGGGGAATCCAAGAGACCCAGTACTTC,CASNHRGIQETQYF
-,TRBJ1-2,TRBV13,-,TGTGCCAGCAGCTTAGGCACAGGGAACTATGGCTACACCTTC,CASSLGTGNYGYTF
once,TRBJ1-1,TRBV29-1,-,TGCAGCGTTGGTCCCACAGGGAAGGGAAACACTGAAGCTTTCTTT,CSVGPTGKGNTEAFF
-,TRBJ1-6,TRBV13,-,TGTGCCAGCAGCTTAGGCAGAAGCTATAATTCACCCCTCCACTTT,CASSLGRSYNSPLHF
-,TRBJ1-1,TRBV24-1,TRBD1,TGTGCCACCAGTGATTTCCGGGACAGTGAAGCTTTCTTT,CATSDFRDSEAFF
few,TRBJ1-5,TRBV19,TRBD1,TGTGCCAGTAGTGGGACAGGGGGTCCCCAGCCCCAGCATTTT,CASSGTGGPQPQHF
once,TRBJ1-4,TRBV2,-,TGTGCCAGCGAAGCTTATGAAAAACTGTTTTTT,CASEAYEKLFF
-,TRBJ1-1,TRBV4-1,-,TGCGCCAGCAGCCAGCGGTACGGGAACACTGAAGCTTTCTTT,CASSQRYGNTEAFF
few,TRBJ1-6,TRBV28,-,TGTGCCAGCAAAAAGGGGTATTCACCCCTCCACTTT,CASKKGYSPLHF
-,TRBJ2-1,TRBV9,TRBD1,TGTGCCAGCAGCCCCCTTGGGACAGGGGTTAGTCCCTACAATGAGCAGTTCTTC,CASSPLGTGVSPYNEQFF
-,TRBJ2-5,TRBV4-1,TRBD1,TGCGCCAGCAGCGCAATTTGGACAGGGGTCAGCTCCCAGTACTTC,CASSAIWTGVSSQYF
-,TRBJ2-1,TRBV9,TRBD2,TGTGCCAGCAGCGTAGAAGGTTGGGCGGGGGAGAATGAGCAGTTCTTC,CASSVEGWAGENEQFF
few,TRBJ1-1,TRBV18,-,TGTGCCAGCTCACCGGGTTTCGGGGGTGACACTGAAGCTTTCTTT,CASSPGFGGDTEAFF
-,TRBJ1-4,TRBV28,TRBD1,TGTGCCAGCAGTTTGGACAGGGTGGGGACACTTGCAACTAATGAAAAACTGTTTTTT,CASSLDRVGTLATNEKLFF
few,TRBJ1-1,TRBV6-5,TRBD1,TGTGCCAGCAGACGTACAGGGGAGATGGCTTTCTTT,CASRRTGEMAFF
medium-sized,TRBJ1-6,TRBV4-3,-,TGCGCCAGCAGCCAAGAGCGGGGTAATTCACCCCTCCACTTT,CASSQERGNSPLHF
-,TRBJ1-2,TRBV18,TRBD1,TGTGCCAGCTCACCGGACAGGGGGCGCGATGGCTACACCTTC,CASSPDRGRDGYTF
-,TRBJ2-1,TRBV10-3,TRBD2,TGTGCCACCGGTCCGAGCGGGAGTGGTTTATCCTACAATGAGCAGTTCTTC,CATGPSGSGLSYNEQFF
-,TRBJ1-4,TRBV25-1,TRBD1,TGTGCCAGCAGTGACCCGGACAGGGGGAATGAAAAACTGTTTTTT,CASSDPDRGNEKLFF
-,TRBJ1-2,TRBV9,TRBD1,TGTGCCAGCAGCGTAGGTATAGGGGGCGATTGGTATGGCTACACCTTC,CASSVGIGGDWYGYTF
-,TRBJ1-2,TRBV29-1,TRBD1,TGCAGCGTTGAAGTTTACAGGGGGCGCTGGGACTATGGCTACACCTTC,CSVEVYRGRWDYGYTF
few,TRBJ1-1,TRBV7-9,-,TGTGCCAGCAGCCAAGTCACAGGGTACACTGAAGCTTTCTTT,CASSQVTGYTEAFF
-,TRBJ2-7,TRBV5-4,-,TGTGCCAGCAGCTTGGGGGCGGGCGAGCAGTACTTC,CASSLGAGEQYF
-,TRBJ1-2,TRBV19,-,TGTGCCAGCAGTTCTGCAGGGGACTATGGCTACACCTTC,CASSSAGDYGYTF
few,TRBJ2-1,TRBV3-1/TRBV3-2,-,TGTGCCAGCAGGTCAGACTACGGAGACTCCTACAATGAGCAGTTCTTC,CASRSDYGDSYNEQFF
-,TRBJ2-5,TRBV5-6,-,TGTGCCAGCAGCTTACAGGGACAAGAGACCCAGTACTTC,CASSLQGQETQYF